What follows are 9 T cell receptor beta chains derived from one specimen sequenced in a study of T cells expressing NK-cell markers. Using the 5' RACE reads, TCRdb records one entry per CDR3 protein without DNA. The ten most abundant clones cover around 5.2% of a sample with 300,000 to 450,000 distinct CDR3 sequences. The sequencing sample was made of blood T cells: a sorted CD56 or NKG2C T cell subset, CD4+ or CD8+ T cells, or bulk PBMC T cells (not recorded which). The origin of the receptors is a man aged 18 to 69 in good health.

The chain has TRBV3-1 and TRBJ1-5; TCRdb lists TRBD1, though no DNA is available to test this call. This CDR3 has 15 residues. CDR1 and CDR2 from the germline V gene are LGHDT and YNNKEL (reference sequence). The chain's CDR3 is CASSPTGTGIQPQHF.

This chain uses TRBV19 with TRBJ2-3; TCRdb calls TRBD2, which cannot be checked without DNA. Germline V gene sequence: CDR1 LNHDA, CDR2 SQIVND (reference sequence). The CDR3 extends over 16 amino acids. CDR3 residues: CASSVTSGASTDTQYF.

The genes are TRBV15 and TRBJ1-1. CDR3 length: 12 residues. Germline CDR1 reads LNHNV; CDR2 reads YYDKDF (reference sequence). The CDR3 here is CATSKGNTEAFF.

This chain links TRBV9 with TRBJ2-6. Germline CDR1 and CDR2: SGDLS and YYNGEE. This CDR3 comprises 16 residues. This chain's CDR3 is CASSGGSTSGANVLTF.

V is TRBV29-1 and J is TRBJ1-4; the D call of TRBD1 rests on TCRdb alone, since no DNA is present to check it. Germline CDR1 SQVTM, CDR2 ANQGSEA. The CDR3 is 13 amino acids. CDR3 amino acids: CSASGQLNEKLFF. Filled out from reference TRBV29-1 and TRBJ1-4, the complete variable domain reads SAVISQKPSRDICQRGTSLTIQCQVDSQVTMMFWYRQQPGQSLTLIATANQGSEATYESGFVIDKFPISRPNLTFSTLTVSNMSPEDSSIYLCSASGQLNEKLFFGSGTQLSVL.

CDR3 amino acids: CASSRLRASDTQYF. J is TRBJ2-3 and V is TRBV3-1. The CDR3 is 14 amino acids. CDR1 and CDR2 (germline): LGHDT, YNNKEL (reference sequence).

The V and J genes are TRBV20-1 and TRBJ1-5; TCRdb selects TRBD1, and the lack of DNA leaves this call unchecked. Looked up from germline, CDR1 is DFQATT and CDR2 is SNEGSKA (reference sequence). The CDR3 spans 13 residues. CDR3 amino acids: CSARGVLGQPQHF.

The gene calls are TRBV18 and TRBJ1-4. Germline CDR1 is KGHSH and CDR2 is LQKENI. This CDR3 spans 13 amino acids. The CDR3 loop is CASSLGNNEKLFF.

This rearrangement joins TRBV7-9 to TRBJ1-1; TCRdb picks TRBD1, but there is no DNA to check that call. The CDR3 extends over 17 amino acids. Germline CDR1 reads SEHNR; CDR2 reads FQNEAQ (reference sequence). This chain's CDR3 is CASSLPAQTGTGSEAFF.